A selection of T cell receptor beta chains follows, all from one sample in a study of early T cells in non-severe SARS-CoV-2 infection. Each CDR3 protein is one row after TCRdb ran MiXCR on the 5' RACE reads. This sample has tens of thousands of distinct CDR3 sequences, with roughly a tenth found just once. Specimen: whole blood. These receptors were taken from an adult who was a healthcare worker with PCR-confirmed SARS-CoV-2 infection or an uninfected control (not recorded which). CDR3s include the opening cysteine and the closing phenylalanine or tryptophan. D genes are given only for firm matches. Clone size is stated in some rows and not others, as once, few, many or a class when expanded.

CDR3 DNA,CDR3 protein,clone size,J gene,V gene,D gene
TGCAGTGCTCCCTCGCTCTTGCGGGAGGTGCAGTACTTC,CSAPSLLREVQYF,many,TRBJ2-7,TRBV20-1,TRBD2
TGTGCCAGCAGTCCCGGAGGACACTCGAGAGGCTACACCTTC,CASSPGGHSRGYTF,many,TRBJ1-2,TRBV12-3/TRBV12-4,-
TGCAGCGTTGACAGTATTGGAGATACGCAGTATTTT,CSVDSIGDTQYF,-,TRBJ2-3,TRBV29-1,-
TGTGCCAGCAGTGGGACTCACCAGCCCCAGCATTTT,CASSGTHQPQHF,many,TRBJ1-5,TRBV6-6,-
TGTGCCAGCAGTCATGGACTAGCGGGAGACTACGAGCAGTACTTC,CASSHGLAGDYEQYF,few,TRBJ2-7,TRBV11-1,TRBD2
TGTGCCAGCAGCTCGGAGGGACAGGGGGGAACTGAAGCTTTCTTT,CASSSEGQGGTEAFF,-,TRBJ1-1,TRBV13,TRBD1
TGTGCCAGTCTCCCTGAGCCTAGCGGGGTCTACGAGCAGTACTTC,CASLPEPSGVYEQYF,few,TRBJ2-7,TRBV19,TRBD2
TGTGCCACCAGCAGAGCCTACAGTACAGTCTATGGCTACACCTTC,CATSRAYSTVYGYTF,few,TRBJ1-2,TRBV15,-
TGTGCCAGCAGCTTACGGCATCTAGCGGGAGGGTATACCGGGGAGCTGTTTTTT,CASSLRHLAGGYTGELFF,many,TRBJ2-2,TRBV7-2,TRBD2
TGTGCCTTCAGGGTCCCTGGGGCCAACGTCCTGACTTTC,CAFRVPGANVLTF,few,TRBJ2-6,TRBV30,-
TGTGCCAGCAGCCCCCTGGGTGGGGCCAACGTCCTGACTTTC,CASSPLGGANVLTF,few,TRBJ2-6,TRBV11-3,-
TGTGCCACCAGTGACTCGGGACAGGGGGAGACAGATACGCAGTATTTT,CATSDSGQGETDTQYF,-,TRBJ2-3,TRBV24-1,TRBD1
TGCAGTGCTGCGATTTCCGGGACACTCGAAGCTTTCTTT,CSAAISGTLEAFF,-,TRBJ1-1,TRBV20-1,-
TGTGCCAGCAGTCATACAGGAGGGAACACTGAAGCTTTCTTT,CASSHTGGNTEAFF,-,TRBJ1-1,TRBV12-3/TRBV12-4,-
TGTGCCAGCAGCTTAGCACAGAACACTGAAGCTTTCTTT,CASSLAQNTEAFF,-,TRBJ1-1,TRBV7-2,-
TGTGCCAGTACTCTCTACGGGCCAAGGAGGGAGACCCAGTACTTC,CASTLYGPRRETQYF,many,TRBJ2-5,TRBV19,-
TGCAGCGTTGCCCTAGTTCAAGAGACCCAGTACTTC,CSVALVQETQYF,few,TRBJ2-5,TRBV29-1,-
TGCAGTGCTAGAGGACTAGCGGGCCGTAATGAGCAGTTCTTC,CSARGLAGRNEQFF,many,TRBJ2-1,TRBV20-1,TRBD2